One and the same sample provided the 16 T cell receptor beta chains below, sequenced in a study of blood T cell repertoires in COVID-19. Sequencing used immunoSEQ multiplex PCR; TCRdb keeps in-frame clones, though not all of them. The repertoire holds about 110,000 clones, with over 65% as singletons. What was sequenced was peripheral blood. The receptors stem from a human donor with acute or convalescent COVID-19. The donor label of this sample is uncertain.

The chain recombines TRBV12-3 or TRBV12-4 with TRBJ1-2, with TRBD1 as a possible D gene (5 bases). The CDR3 spans 12 residues. The V end was cut by 5 bases, the J end by 2 bases, with 6 bases between. The CDR3 loop reads CASSQGNYGYTF. In nucleotides, the CDR3 is TGTGCCAGCAGTCAGGGCAACTATGGCTACACCTTC.

The chain employs TRBV5-1 and TRBJ2-1; 11 bases align to TRBD2. V lost 0 bases to trimming and J lost 7 bases; unmatched junction nucleotides: 3. Per the germline V gene, CDR1 is SGHRS and CDR2 is YFSETQ. The CDR3 sequence is 15 residues long. DNA for the CDR3: TGCGCCAGCAGCTTGGTAGCGGGGGGGCAAAATGAGCAGTTCTTC. Protein: CASSLVAGGQNEQFF.

The chain combines TRBV30 with TRBJ2-3; 10 bases line up with TRBD1. Trimming at V came to 5 bases and at J to 6 bases, leaving 8 bases not matched to a gene. This CDR3 is 14 amino acids long. The V gene's germline CDR1 is GTSNPN and CDR2 SVGIG (reference sequence). CDR3 sequence reads: CAWQRQGAGDTQYF. Written as DNA, the CDR3 is TGTGCCTGGCAGCGACAGGGGGCGGGGGATACGCAGTATTTT. Looking up the rest from reference TRBV30 and TRBJ2-3 gives the full variable domain: SQTIHQWPATLVQPVGSPLSLECTVEGTSNPNLYWYRQAAGRGLQLLFYSVGIGQISSEVPQNLSASRPQDRQFILSSKKLLLSDSGFYLCAWQRQGAGDTQYFGPGTRLTVL.

This clone was detected many times. The genes are TRBV7-9 and TRBJ2-3; TRBD2 is a possible D gene (6 bases). Between the trimmed V and J ends, which lost 4 bases and 0 bases, there was a span of 14 bases. Germline lookup yields CDR1 SEHNR and CDR2 FQNEAQ (reference sequence). CDR3 length equals 16 residues. The CDR3 is CASSSGEAASTDTQYF. CDR3 nucleotide sequence: TGTGCCAGCAGCTCGGGGGAGGCGGCGAGCACAGATACGCAGTATTTT.

This chain uses TRBV11-1 with TRBJ2-5, with TRBD1 matching over 7 bases. The CDR3 contains 13 residues. Germline trimming cut 1 base from V and 14 bases from J; bases unmatched to any gene: 10. The germline gives CDR1 SGHAT, CDR2 FQDESV (reference sequence). The DNA for the CDR3 is TGTGCCAGCAGCTTAGAAGAGGGGGCAGTTTCTTACTTC. Amino acids: CASSLEEGAVSYF.

This clone was counted a few times. The rearrangement joins TRBV19 to TRBJ1-5; the match to TRBD1 covers 10 bases. The V segment lost 5 bases and the J segment 7 bases; nucleotides outside the gene matches: 14. The CDR3 covers 17 residues. CDR1 LNHDA and CDR2 SQIVND come from the germline V gene (reference sequence). CDR3 nucleotides: TGTGCCAGTAGTCCCCGCCTCAGGACAGGGGGAGGACAGCCCCAGCATTTT. It translates to CASSPRLRTGGGQPQHF.

This clone came up once. V gene TRBV29-1 combines with J gene TRBJ2-7; TRBD2 matches 11 bases. The CDR3 has 14 residues. Trimming took 4 bases from V and 3 from J; bases not matched to a gene: 5. Germline CDR1 and CDR2: SQVTM and ANQGSEA. CDR3 in DNA: TGCAGCGTTGGTTCGCTAGCGGGGGGCTACGAGCAGTACTTC. It is translated as CSVGSLAGGYEQYF.

This rearrangement joins TRBV20-1 to TRBJ2-7; 9 bases line up with TRBD2. The CDR3 has 10 residues. The V gene's germline CDR1 is DFQATT and CDR2 SNEGSKA (reference sequence). CDR3 bases: TGCAGACCCGTAGCGGGGGACCTTCCCGTC. Protein sequence: CRPVAGDLPV.

The chain recombines TRBV28 with TRBJ2-3; 9 nucleotides agree with TRBD2. Losses at the gene ends were 6 bases for V and 6 bases for J; bases not matched to a gene: 10. Germline CDR1 MDHEN, CDR2 SYDVKM. The CDR3 consists of 15 residues. The CDR3 is CASSSLSGGMDTQYF. Here the CDR3 DNA reads TGTGCCAGCAGCTCCCTGAGCGGGGGGATGGATACGCAGTATTTT.

This clone was seen repeatedly, ten times or more. V and J are TRBV2 and TRBJ2-5; 9 nucleotides align to TRBD2. The CDR3 totals 14 residues. V trimming: 8 bases; J trimming: 4 bases; junction bases outside the gene matches: 8. Germline V lookup: CDR1 SNHLY, CDR2 FYNNEI. As DNA, the CDR3 is TGTGCCAGCGGGCGGGGGGGTCTTGGAGAGACCCAGTACTTC. Translation gives CASGRGGLGETQYF.

This rearrangement joins TRBV18 to TRBJ1-5, with no clear D. The CDR3 has 13 amino acids. Per the germline V gene, CDR1 is KGHSH and CDR2 is LQKENI. Trimming removed 3 bases at V and 5 bases at J, with 8 bases between. For the CDR3, the DNA is TGTGCCAGCTCACCGTCGCGGGATCAGCCCCAGCATTTT. It specifies CASSPSRDQPQHF. The whole variable domain, remainder taken from reference TRBV18 and TRBJ1-5, is NAGVMQNPRHLVRRRGQEARLRCSPMKGHSHVYWYRQLPEEGLKFMVYLQKENIIDESGMPKERFSAEFPKEGPSILRIQQVVRGDSAAYFCASSPSRDQPQHFGDGTRLSIL.

V gene TRBV12-3 or TRBV12-4 combines with J gene TRBJ2-7; D is unresolved. The CDR3 contains 11 residues. With 7 bases removed from V and 0 bases from J, the gap between germline ends came to 4 bases. This CDR3 reads CASTRSYEQYV. In DNA, the CDR3 is TGTGCCAGCACCCGCTCCTACGAGCAGTACGTC.

V usage is TRBV6-1 and J usage is TRBJ1-1; no definite D call. The CDR3 runs 13 residues. Per germline, CDR1 MNHNS and CDR2 SASEGT. V shed 5 bases and J shed 4 bases, with 11 bases lying between them. This CDR3 is CASSTRESTEAFF. DNA for the CDR3: TGTGCCAGCAGTACTCGGGAGAGCACTGAAGCTTTCTTT.

The table lists this clone with a few counts. The rearrangement links TRBV13 to TRBJ1-1, with 7 bases matching TRBD1. This CDR3 is 12 amino acids long. Germline trimming cut 6 bases from V and 9 bases from J; bases unmatched to any gene: 7. Germline V CDR1 and CDR2: PRHDT, FYEKMQ (reference sequence). CDR3 in DNA: TGTGCCAGCAGTCGGGACAGCAAAAAAGCTTTCTTT. This gives the protein CASSRDSKKAFF. The complete variable domain, with remaining parts taken from reference TRBV13 and TRBJ1-1, reads AAGVIQSPRHLIKEKRETATLKCYPIPRHDTVYWYQQGPGQDPQFLISFYEKMQSDKGSIPDRFSAQQFSDYHSELNMSSLELGDSALYFCASSRDSKKAFFGQGTRLTVV.

This rearrangement joins TRBV3-1 (or the pseudogene TRBV3-2) to TRBJ2-3; D is possibly TRBD2 (5 bases). This CDR3 spans 15 amino acids. Trimming took off 1 base at V and 4 bases at J, with 12 bases between the two ends. Germline CDR1 is LGHDT and CDR2 is YNNKEL (reference sequence). This CDR3 reads CASSQGLAGPDTQYF. CDR3 in DNA: TGTGCCAGCAGCCAAGGGCTAGCAGGTCCAGATACGCAGTATTTT.

The chain links TRBV29-1 to TRBJ1-1; 10 bases fit TRBD1. The germline CDR1 and CDR2 sequences are SQVTM and ANQGSEA. The CDR3 covers 14 residues. The trim removed 6 bases at V and 0 bases at J, leaving 4 bases unmatched. The CDR3 loop reads CSVRTGGMNTEAFF. DNA for the CDR3: TGCAGCGTGAGGACAGGGGGAATGAACACTGAAGCTTTCTTT.